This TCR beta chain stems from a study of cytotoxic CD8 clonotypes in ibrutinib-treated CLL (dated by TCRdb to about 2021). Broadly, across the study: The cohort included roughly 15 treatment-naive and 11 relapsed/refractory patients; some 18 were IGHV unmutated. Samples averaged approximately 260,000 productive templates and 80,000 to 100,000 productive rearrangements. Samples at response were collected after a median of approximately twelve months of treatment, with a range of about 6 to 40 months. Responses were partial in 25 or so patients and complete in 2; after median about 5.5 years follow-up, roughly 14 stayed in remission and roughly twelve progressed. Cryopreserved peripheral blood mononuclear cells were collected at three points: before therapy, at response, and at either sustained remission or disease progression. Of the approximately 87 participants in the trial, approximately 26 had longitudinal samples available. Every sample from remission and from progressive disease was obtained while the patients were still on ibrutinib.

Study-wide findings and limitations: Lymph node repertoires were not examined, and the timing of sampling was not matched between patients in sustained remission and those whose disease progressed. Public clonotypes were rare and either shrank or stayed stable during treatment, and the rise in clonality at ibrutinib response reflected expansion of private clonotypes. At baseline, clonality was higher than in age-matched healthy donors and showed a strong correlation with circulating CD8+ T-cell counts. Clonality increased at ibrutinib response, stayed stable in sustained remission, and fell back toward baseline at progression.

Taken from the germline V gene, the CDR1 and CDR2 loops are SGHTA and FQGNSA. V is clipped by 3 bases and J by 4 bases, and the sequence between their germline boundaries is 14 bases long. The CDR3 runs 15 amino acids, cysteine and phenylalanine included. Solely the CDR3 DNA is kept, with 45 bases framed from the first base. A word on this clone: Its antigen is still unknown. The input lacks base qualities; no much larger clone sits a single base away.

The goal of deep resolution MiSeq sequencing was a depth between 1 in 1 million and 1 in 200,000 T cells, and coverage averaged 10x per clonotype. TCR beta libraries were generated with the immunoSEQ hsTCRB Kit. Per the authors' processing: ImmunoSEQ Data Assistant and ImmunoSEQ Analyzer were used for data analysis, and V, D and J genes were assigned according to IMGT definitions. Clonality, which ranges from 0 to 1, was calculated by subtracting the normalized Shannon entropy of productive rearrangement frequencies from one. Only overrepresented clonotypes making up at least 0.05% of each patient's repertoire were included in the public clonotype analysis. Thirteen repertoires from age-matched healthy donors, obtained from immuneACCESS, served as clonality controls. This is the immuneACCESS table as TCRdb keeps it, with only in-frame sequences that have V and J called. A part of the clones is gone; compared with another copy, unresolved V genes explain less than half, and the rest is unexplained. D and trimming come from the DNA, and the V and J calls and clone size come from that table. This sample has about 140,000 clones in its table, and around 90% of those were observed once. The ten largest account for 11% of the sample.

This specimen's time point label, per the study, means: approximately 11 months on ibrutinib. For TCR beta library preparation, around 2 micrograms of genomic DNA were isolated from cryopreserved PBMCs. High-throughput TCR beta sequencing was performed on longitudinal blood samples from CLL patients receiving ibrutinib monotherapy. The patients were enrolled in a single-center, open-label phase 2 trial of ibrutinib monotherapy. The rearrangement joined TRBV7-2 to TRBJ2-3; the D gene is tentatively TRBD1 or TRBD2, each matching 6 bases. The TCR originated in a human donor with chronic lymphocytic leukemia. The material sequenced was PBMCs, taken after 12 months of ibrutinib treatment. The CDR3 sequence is CASSFTGGYSDTQYF. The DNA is TGTGCCAGCAGCTTCACCGGGGGCTATTCAGATACGCAGTATTTT.